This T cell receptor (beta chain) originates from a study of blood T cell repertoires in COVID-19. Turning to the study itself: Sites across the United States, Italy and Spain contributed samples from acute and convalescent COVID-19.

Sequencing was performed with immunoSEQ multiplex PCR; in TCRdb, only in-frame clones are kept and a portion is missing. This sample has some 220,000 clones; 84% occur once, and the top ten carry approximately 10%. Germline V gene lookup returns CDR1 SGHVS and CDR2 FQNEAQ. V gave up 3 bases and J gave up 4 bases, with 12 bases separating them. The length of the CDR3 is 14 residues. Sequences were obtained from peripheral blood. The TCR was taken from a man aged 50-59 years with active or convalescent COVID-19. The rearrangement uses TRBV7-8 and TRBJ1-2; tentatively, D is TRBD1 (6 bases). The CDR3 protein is CASSFSSGAYGYTF. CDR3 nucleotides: TGTGCCAGCAGCTTCTCATCAGGGGCCTATGGCTACACCTTC.